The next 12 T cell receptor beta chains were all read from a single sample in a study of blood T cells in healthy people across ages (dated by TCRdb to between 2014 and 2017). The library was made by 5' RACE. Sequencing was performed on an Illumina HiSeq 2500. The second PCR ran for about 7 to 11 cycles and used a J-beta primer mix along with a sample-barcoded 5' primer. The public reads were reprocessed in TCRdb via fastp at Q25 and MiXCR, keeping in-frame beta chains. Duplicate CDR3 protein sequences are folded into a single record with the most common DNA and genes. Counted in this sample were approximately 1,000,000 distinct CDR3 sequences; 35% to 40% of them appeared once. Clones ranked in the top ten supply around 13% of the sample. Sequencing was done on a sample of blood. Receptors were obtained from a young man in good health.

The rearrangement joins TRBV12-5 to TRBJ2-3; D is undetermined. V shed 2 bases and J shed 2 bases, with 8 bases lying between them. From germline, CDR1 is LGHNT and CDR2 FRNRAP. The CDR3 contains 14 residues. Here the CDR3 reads CASGLTSNTDTQYF. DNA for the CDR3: TGTGCTAGTGGTTTGACCAGCAACACAGATACGCAGTATTTT. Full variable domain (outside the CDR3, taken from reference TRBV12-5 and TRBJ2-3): DARVTQTPRHKVTEMGQEVTMRCQPILGHNTVFWYRQTMMQGLELLAYFRNRAPLDDSGMPKDRFSAEMPDATLATLKIQPSEPRDSAVYFCASGLTSNTDTQYFGPGTRLTVL.

The CDR3 DNA reads TGCGCCAGCAGCCAAGCGGGTCACCAGAACACTGAAGCTTTCTTT. As protein: CASSQAGHQNTEAFF. The chain joins TRBV4-1 to TRBJ1-1, with unresolved D. The CDR3 consists of 15 residues. CDR1 is MGHRA, CDR2 YSYEKL, per germline. Trimming shortened V by 1 base and J by 1 base, and 10 bases separated the two germline ends.

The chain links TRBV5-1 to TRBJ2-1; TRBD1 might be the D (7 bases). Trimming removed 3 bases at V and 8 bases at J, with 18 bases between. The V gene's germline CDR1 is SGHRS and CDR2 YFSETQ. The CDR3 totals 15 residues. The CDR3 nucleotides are TGCGCCAGCAGCTGGGGGGACAGTACTTTTTATGAGCAGTTCTTC. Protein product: CASSWGDSTFYEQFF.

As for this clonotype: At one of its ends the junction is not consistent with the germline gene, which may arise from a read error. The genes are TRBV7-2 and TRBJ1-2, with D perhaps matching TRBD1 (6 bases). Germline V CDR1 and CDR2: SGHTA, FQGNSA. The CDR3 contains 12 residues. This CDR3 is CASSLVGAGYTF. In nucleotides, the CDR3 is TGTGCCAGCAGTTTAGTGGGGGCTGGCTACACCTTC. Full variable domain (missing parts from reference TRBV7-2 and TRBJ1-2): GAGVSQSPSNKVTEKGKDVELRCDPISGHTALYWYRQSLGQGLEFLIYFQGNSAPDKSGLPSDRFSAERTGGSVSTLTIQRTQQEDSAVYLCASSLVGAGYTFGSGTRLTVV.

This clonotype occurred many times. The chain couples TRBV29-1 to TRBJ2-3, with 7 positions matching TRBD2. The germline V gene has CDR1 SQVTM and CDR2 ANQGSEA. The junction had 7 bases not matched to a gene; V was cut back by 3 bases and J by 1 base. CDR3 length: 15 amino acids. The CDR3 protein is CSVDKSGVGTDTQYF. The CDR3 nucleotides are TGCAGCGTTGATAAGAGCGGGGTGGGCACAGATACGCAGTATTTT.

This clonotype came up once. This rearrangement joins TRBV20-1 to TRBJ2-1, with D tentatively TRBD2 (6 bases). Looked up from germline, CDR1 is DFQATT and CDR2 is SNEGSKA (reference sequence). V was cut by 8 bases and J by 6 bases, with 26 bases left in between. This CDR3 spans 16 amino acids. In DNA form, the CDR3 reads TGCAGTCTTCCCCTTCTCTCACCGGGACTTTCCAATGAGCAGTTCTTC. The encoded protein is CSLPLLSPGLSNEQFF.

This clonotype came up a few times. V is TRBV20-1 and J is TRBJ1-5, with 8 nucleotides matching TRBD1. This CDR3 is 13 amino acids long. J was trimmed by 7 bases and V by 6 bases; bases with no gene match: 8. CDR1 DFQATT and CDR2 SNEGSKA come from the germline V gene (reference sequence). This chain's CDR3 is CSASTGDGQPQHF. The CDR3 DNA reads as TGCAGTGCCTCGACAGGGGACGGACAGCCCCAGCATTTT.

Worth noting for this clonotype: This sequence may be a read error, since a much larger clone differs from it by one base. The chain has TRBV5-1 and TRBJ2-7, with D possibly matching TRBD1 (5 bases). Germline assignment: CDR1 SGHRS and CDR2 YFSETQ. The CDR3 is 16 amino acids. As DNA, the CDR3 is TGCGTCAGCAGACTTACAGGCCTTTCCTCCTCCTACGAGCAGTACTTC. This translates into CVSRLTGLSSSYEQYF.

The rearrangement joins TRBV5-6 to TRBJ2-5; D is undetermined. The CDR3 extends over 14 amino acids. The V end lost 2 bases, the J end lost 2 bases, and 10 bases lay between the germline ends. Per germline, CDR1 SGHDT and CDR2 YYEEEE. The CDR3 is CASSLKSLQETQYF. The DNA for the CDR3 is TGTGCCAGCAGCTTAAAGTCTTTACAAGAGACCCAGTACTTC.

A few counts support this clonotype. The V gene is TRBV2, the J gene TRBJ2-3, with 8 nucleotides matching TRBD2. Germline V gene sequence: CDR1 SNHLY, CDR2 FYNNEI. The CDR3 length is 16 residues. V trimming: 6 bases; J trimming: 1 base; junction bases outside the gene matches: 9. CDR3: CASSVTQRGRTDTQYF. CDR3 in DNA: TGTGCCAGCAGCGTTACTCAGCGGGGGCGCACAGATACGCAGTATTTT.

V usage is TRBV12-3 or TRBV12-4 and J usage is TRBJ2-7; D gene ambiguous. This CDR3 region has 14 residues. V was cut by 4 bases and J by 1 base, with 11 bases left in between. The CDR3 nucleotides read TGTGCCAGCAGTTCCGGAACACCTTCCTACGAGCAGTACTTC. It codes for CASSSGTPSYEQYF.

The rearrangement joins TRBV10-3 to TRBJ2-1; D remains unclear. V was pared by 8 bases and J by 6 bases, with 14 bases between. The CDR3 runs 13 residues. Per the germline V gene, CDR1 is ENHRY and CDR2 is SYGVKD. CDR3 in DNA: TGTGCCATCGCCAAGACGTCCGGCAATGAGCAGTTCTTC. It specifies CAIAKTSGNEQFF.